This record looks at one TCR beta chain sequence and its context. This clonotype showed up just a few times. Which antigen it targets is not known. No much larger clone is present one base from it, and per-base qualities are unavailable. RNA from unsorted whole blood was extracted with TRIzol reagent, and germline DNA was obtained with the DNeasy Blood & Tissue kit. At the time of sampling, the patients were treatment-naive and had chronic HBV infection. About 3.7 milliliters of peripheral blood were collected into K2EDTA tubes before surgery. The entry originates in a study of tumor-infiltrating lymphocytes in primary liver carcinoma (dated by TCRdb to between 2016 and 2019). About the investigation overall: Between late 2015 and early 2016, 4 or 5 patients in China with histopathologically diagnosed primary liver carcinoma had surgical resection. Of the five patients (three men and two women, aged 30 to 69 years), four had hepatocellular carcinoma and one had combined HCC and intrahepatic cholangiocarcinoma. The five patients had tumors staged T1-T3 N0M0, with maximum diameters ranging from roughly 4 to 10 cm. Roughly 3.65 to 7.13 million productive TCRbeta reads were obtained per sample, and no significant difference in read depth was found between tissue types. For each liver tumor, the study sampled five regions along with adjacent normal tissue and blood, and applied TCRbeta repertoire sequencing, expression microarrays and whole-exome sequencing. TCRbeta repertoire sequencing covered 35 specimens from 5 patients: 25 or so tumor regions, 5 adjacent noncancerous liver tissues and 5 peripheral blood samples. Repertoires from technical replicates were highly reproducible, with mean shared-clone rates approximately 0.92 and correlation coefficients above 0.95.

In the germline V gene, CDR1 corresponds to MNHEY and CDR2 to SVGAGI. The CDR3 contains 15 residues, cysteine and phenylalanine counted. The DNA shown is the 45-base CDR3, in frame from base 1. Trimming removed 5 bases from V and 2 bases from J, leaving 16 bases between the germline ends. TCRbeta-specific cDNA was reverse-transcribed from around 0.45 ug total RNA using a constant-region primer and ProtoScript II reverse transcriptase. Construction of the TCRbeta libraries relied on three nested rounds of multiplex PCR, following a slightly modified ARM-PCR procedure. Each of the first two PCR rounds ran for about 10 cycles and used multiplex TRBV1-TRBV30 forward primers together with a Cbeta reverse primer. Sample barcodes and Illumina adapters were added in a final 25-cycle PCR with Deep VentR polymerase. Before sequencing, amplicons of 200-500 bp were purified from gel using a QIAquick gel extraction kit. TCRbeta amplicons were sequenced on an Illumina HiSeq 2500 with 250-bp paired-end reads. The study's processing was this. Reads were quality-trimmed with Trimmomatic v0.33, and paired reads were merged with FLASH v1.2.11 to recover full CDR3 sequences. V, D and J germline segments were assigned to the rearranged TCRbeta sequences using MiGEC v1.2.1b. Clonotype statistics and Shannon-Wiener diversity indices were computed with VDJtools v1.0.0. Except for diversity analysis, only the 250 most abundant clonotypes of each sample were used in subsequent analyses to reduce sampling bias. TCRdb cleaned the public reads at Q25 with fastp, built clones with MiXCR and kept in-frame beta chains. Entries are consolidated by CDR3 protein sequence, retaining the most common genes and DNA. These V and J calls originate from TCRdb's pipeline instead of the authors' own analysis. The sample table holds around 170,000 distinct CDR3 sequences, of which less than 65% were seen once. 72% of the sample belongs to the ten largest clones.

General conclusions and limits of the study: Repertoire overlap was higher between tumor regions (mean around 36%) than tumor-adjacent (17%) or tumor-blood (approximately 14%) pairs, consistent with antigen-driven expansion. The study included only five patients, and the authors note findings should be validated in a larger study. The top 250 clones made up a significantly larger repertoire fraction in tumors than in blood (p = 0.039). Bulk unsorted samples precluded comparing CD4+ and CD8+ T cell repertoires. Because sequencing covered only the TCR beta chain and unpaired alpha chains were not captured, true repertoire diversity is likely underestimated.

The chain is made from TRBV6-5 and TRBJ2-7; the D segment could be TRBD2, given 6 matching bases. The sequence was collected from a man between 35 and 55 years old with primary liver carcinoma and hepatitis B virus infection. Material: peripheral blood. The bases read TGTGCCAGCAGTGACCGGGACTCGCCCCCCTACGAGCAGTACTTC. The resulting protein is CASSDRDSPPYEQYF.